These T cell receptor beta chains were read from a single sample in a study of cytotoxic CD8 clonotypes in ibrutinib-treated CLL. Clones were sequenced by immunoSEQ multiplex PCR, and TCRdb holds only the in-frame ones, with some missing. The data hold around 140,000 clones, with about 72% observed a single time. The material was PBMCs, obtained after 12 months of ibrutinib treatment. These receptors came from a human donor with chronic lymphocytic leukemia. The CDR3 runs from the conserved cysteine through the conserved F or W. D genes are given only for firm matches. Size tells how often a clone was seen (once, few, many) or the class of an expanded clone, and some rows leave it out.

DNA,CDR3,D,V,size,J
TGTGCCAGCAGCCAAGATCTGGGTCAGCCCCAGCATTTT,CASSQDLGQPQHF,-,TRBV14,-,TRBJ1-5
TGTGCCTGGAGTGTATACGAAAAACTGTTTTTT,CAWSVYEKLFF,-,TRBV30,-,TRBJ1-4
TGTGCCAGCAGCCCCCCATCAACAGATACGCAGTATTTT,CASSPPSTDTQYF,-,TRBV9,-,TRBJ2-3
TGTGCCAGCAGTGAATCTGCCGGGGGCGGATCTGAAGCTTTCTTT,CASSESAGGGSEAFF,-,TRBV6-4,many,TRBJ1-1
TGCGCCAGCAGCTTACTTAACACCGGGGAGCTGTTTTTT,CASSLLNTGELFF,-,TRBV5-1,-,TRBJ2-2
TGTGCCAGCAGTGGGGAGCCCCCAGGGCCCCAGCATTTT,CASSGEPPGPQHF,-,TRBV2,-,TRBJ1-5
TGTGCCAGCAGTCTAAAGGGGGCGCTCACTGAAGCTTTCTTT,CASSLKGALTEAFF,TRBD1,TRBV6-5,-,TRBJ1-1
TGTGCCAGCAGGCGGCAGGGAGACGATATCTACACCTTC,CASRRQGDDIYTF,-,TRBV7-2,-,TRBJ1-2
TGTGCCAGCAGTCAGGGGGCCGAGAACACTGAAGCTTTCTTT,CASSQGAENTEAFF,TRBD1,TRBV9,-,TRBJ1-1
TGTGCCAGCAGTGAACGTGAGACTACCATGAAGTACTTC,CASSERETTMKYF,-,TRBV13,-,TRBJ2-5
TGTGCCAGCAGCAAAAGGGACAGCGATTGGGAGACCCAGTACTTC,CASSKRDSDWETQYF,TRBD1,TRBV11-3,-,TRBJ2-5
TGTGCCAGCAGCTTAATCTGGTCTTCGGGGGGCAATGAGCAGTTCTTC,CASSLIWSSGGNEQFF,TRBD2,TRBV7-3,-,TRBJ2-1
TGTGCCAGCAGTGCCCCAGCGGGAGGGGTTTCAGATACGCAGTATTTT,CASSAPAGGVSDTQYF,TRBD2,TRBV6-1,-,TRBJ2-3
TGTGCCAGCAGTTCCCCGACTAGCGGGAGATTCTACGAGCAGTACTTC,CASSSPTSGRFYEQYF,TRBD2,TRBV28,-,TRBJ2-7
TGTGCCAGCAGCAAAGTGGGGGCAGGTGGAAACACCATATATTTT,CASSKVGAGGNTIYF,-,TRBV21-1,-,TRBJ1-3
TGCGCCAGCAGCCAAGGTGACGCCTCTGGAAACACCATATATTTT,CASSQGDASGNTIYF,-,TRBV4-1,-,TRBJ1-3
TGTGCCAGCAGCTTAGCGATGGGAGTACGGCAGCCCCAGCATTTT,CASSLAMGVRQPQHF,-,TRBV7-6,-,TRBJ1-5
TGTGCCAGCAGCTCATGGGACGCAGGAAACACCGGGGAGCTGTTTTTT,CASSSWDAGNTGELFF,-,TRBV7-9,-,TRBJ2-2
TGTGCCAGCAGCCCCCAAGGGAACCAAGAGACCCAGTACTTC,CASSPQGNQETQYF,-,TRBV9,-,TRBJ2-5
TGTGCCAGCAGTGAATTGAGGGATATGAACACTGAAGCTTTCTTT,CASSELRDMNTEAFF,-,TRBV25-1,-,TRBJ1-1
TGCGCCAGCAGCTTGGCTCTCCAACACACAGATACGCAGTATTTT,CASSLALQHTDTQYF,-,TRBV5-1,few,TRBJ2-3
TGTGCCAGCAGCCCGTGGGGGACACCCACGGAGCCCCAGCATTTT,CASSPWGTPTEPQHF,-,TRBV6-5,-,TRBJ1-5
TGTGCCTGCAACTCCGGGGTGCGAGAGACCCAGTACTTC,CACNSGVRETQYF,-,TRBV30,-,TRBJ2-5
TGTGCCAGCAGTCCTAACAGGGGGAAAAAGGACGGCTACACCTTC,CASSPNRGKKDGYTF,TRBD1,TRBV6-5,-,TRBJ1-2
TGTGCCAGTACCAATATACCGGGACTAAGGGTAGGGCTTTATGGCTACACCTTC,CASTNIPGLRVGLYGYTF,-,TRBV19,-,TRBJ1-2
TGTGCTAGCAGCTCAGGGGAGGGGAACACCATATATTTT,CASSSGEGNTIYF,-,TRBV7-7,-,TRBJ1-3
TGTGCCAGCAGTTTGGTAGGGACTGGAAACACCATATATTTT,CASSLVGTGNTIYF,-,TRBV28,-,TRBJ1-3
TGTGCCAGCAGTTCCTCCCCCCAGGGGTGGGGACAAGAGACCCAGTACTTC,CASSSSPQGWGQETQYF,-,TRBV28,-,TRBJ2-5
TGCGCCAGCAGCTCGTCAGGGGGGAACACTGAAGCTTTCTTT,CASSSSGGNTEAFF,TRBD1,TRBV5-1,-,TRBJ1-1
TGTGCCAGCAGTTACTCGACAGTGAACACTGAAGCTTTCTTT,CASSYSTVNTEAFF,-,TRBV6-5,once,TRBJ1-1
TGTGCCTGGAGTCGAGGCGGGAGTCCCGACGAGCAGTACTTC,CAWSRGGSPDEQYF,TRBD2,TRBV30,few,TRBJ2-7
TGTGCCAGCTCACCACCGTCGGCAGGGGGCGAGGATGGCTACACCTTC,CASSPPSAGGEDGYTF,TRBD1,TRBV18,-,TRBJ1-2
TGTGCCAGCAGCGTAGTTTCGGGGGCGCAGACTGAAGCTTTCTTT,CASSVVSGAQTEAFF,-,TRBV9,-,TRBJ1-1
TGTGCCAGCAGCGTACAGGGGAACGACTACGAGCAGTACTTC,CASSVQGNDYEQYF,-,TRBV9,-,TRBJ2-7
TGTGCCAGCAGCTCCCAGGGGGCCCCTAATGAAAAACTGTTTTTT,CASSSQGAPNEKLFF,TRBD1,TRBV5-4,few,TRBJ1-4
TGCAGCGTTCTAGAGAATGAAAAACTGTTTTTT,CSVLENEKLFF,-,TRBV29-1,-,TRBJ1-4
TGTGCCAGCAGCCCGGGGGACAATGAGCAGTTCTTC,CASSPGDNEQFF,-,TRBV7-9,few,TRBJ2-1
TGTGCCAGCAGCTTAGCCCCCGAAAAGCGGGGGGCAGGGGTTTTCGAGCAGTTCTTC,CASSLAPEKRGAGVFEQFF,TRBD2,TRBV7-2,-,TRBJ2-1
TGCGCCAGCAGCCAAGATCACGGCTACAATCAGCCCCAGCATTTT,CASSQDHGYNQPQHF,-,TRBV4-1,few,TRBJ1-5
TGCGCCAGCAGCCGGGACAGGTTAGAAGAGACCCAGTACTTC,CASSRDRLEETQYF,TRBD1,TRBV4-1,-,TRBJ2-5
TGTGCCAGCAGCCAGTTGATGAGCACTGAAGCTTTCTTT,CASSQLMSTEAFF,-,TRBV14,-,TRBJ1-1